Presented here are 9 T cell receptor beta chains from one specimen sequenced in a study of beta chain features in type 1 diabetes. TCRB transcripts that were expressed got sequenced, as all of the isolated RNA had been reverse transcribed. The assay was immunoSEQ multiplex PCR, and TCRdb's table has in-frame clones only and misses some. The profile shows about 620,000 clones, 15% to 19% of them singletons. The source material was naive CD4+ T cells from blood. Receptors were obtained from a man aged 18-30 years in good health.

This clone came up a few times. This rearrangement joins TRBV28 to TRBJ1-2; weak D call: TRBD1 (5 bases). The CDR3 covers 13 residues. V was cut by 2 bases and J by 8 bases, with 12 bases left in between. Germline V gives CDR1 MDHEN, CDR2 SYDVKM. The CDR3 sequence is CASSLDLGPGYTF. In nucleotides, the CDR3 is TGTGCCAGCAGTTTAGATCTGGGGCCCGGCTACACCTTC.

This clone was recorded only once. The V gene is TRBV14, the J gene TRBJ2-7; D remains unclear. Deletions cut 2 bases from V and 2 bases from J, with 10 bases between. The CDR3 totals 14 residues. Per germline, CDR1 SGHDN and CDR2 FVKESK. The CDR3 loop reads CASSQRLGPYEQYF. The CDR3 DNA sequence: TGTGCCAGCAGCCAAAGATTAGGACCCTACGAGCAGTACTTC. Combining the CDR3 with reference TRBV14 and TRBJ2-7 gives the whole variable domain EAGVTQFPSHSVIEKGQTVTLRCDPISGHDNLYWYRRVMGKEIKFLLHFVKESKQDESGMPNNRFLAERTGGTYSTLKVQPAELEDSGVYFCASSQRLGPYEQYFGPGTRLTVT.

J is TRBJ2-6 and V is TRBV2; 8 positions match TRBD1. This CDR3 comprises 16 residues. After removal of 4 bases from V and 0 bases from J, the junction contained 2 bases not matched to a gene. In germline, CDR1 is SNHLY, CDR2 FYNNEI. The CDR3 region has the DNA TGTGCCAGCAGTGTACAGGGGGGCTCTGGGGCCAACGTCCTGACTTTC. It codes for CASSVQGGSGANVLTF.

This clone was counted between two and nine times. The rearrangement joins TRBV5-1 to TRBJ1-5; possibly TRBD1 for D (5 bases). Germline V gives CDR1 SGHRS, CDR2 YFSETQ. V was trimmed by 0 bases and J by 5 bases, leaving 9 bases between them. The CDR3 extends over 14 amino acids. CDR3 residues: CASSLAGLYQPQHF. CDR3 DNA sequence: TGCGCCAGCAGCTTGGCGGGGCTGTATCAGCCCCAGCATTTT.

The J gene is TRBJ2-3, the V gene TRBV10-3; D gene ambiguous. The length of the CDR3 is 12 residues. V shed 6 bases and J shed 4 bases, with 8 bases lying between them. Germline V gene data show CDR1 as ENHRY and CDR2 as SYGVKD. CDR3 in amino acids: CAISPSPDTQYF. The CDR3 DNA reads as TGTGCCATCAGCCCGTCCCCAGATACGCAGTATTTT.

J is TRBJ1-4 and V is TRBV6-1; possible D gene TRBD1, 5 bases. The germline V gene encodes CDR1 MNHNS and CDR2 SASEGT. Trimming shortened V by 7 bases and J by 0 bases, and 9 bases separated the two germline ends. The length of the CDR3 is 14 residues. CDR3 amino acids: CASTRTSTNEKLFF. Written as DNA, the CDR3 is TGTGCCAGCACGAGGACATCAACTAATGAAAAACTGTTTTTT.

V gene TRBV28 combines with J gene TRBJ2-7; a possible D gene is TRBD2 (6 bases). CDR1 MDHEN and CDR2 SYDVKM come from the germline V gene. This CDR3 comprises 18 residues. V was shortened by 4 bases and J by 0 bases, with 22 bases between the two germline ends. The CDR3 nucleotides are TGTGCCAGCAGTTCCCGGACTACCGGGACGGAGAGCTCCTACGAGCAGTACTTC. Translated, it gives CASSSRTTGTESSYEQYF.

This clone has a handful of counts. V usage is TRBV29-1 and J usage is TRBJ2-7; no reliable D call. V gave up 3 bases and J gave up 6 bases, with 12 bases separating them. Per germline, CDR1 SQVTM and CDR2 ANQGSEA. The CDR3 is 12 amino acids. The CDR3 protein is CSVDVGTAEQYF. The CDR3 DNA follows: TGCAGCGTTGATGTAGGTACCGCCGAGCAGTACTTC.

This clone was found a few times. The J gene is TRBJ2-3, the V gene TRBV7-2; D is perhaps TRBD1 (5 bases). Per the germline V gene, CDR1 is SGHTA and CDR2 is FQGNSA. The V and J ends lost 4 bases and 6 bases respectively, with 11 bases between them. The CDR3 loop spans 13 amino acids. The CDR3 sequence: CASSSGGADTQYF. Here the CDR3 DNA reads TGTGCCAGCAGCTCCGGTGGGGCGGATACGCAGTATTTT.